Listed here are 19 T cell receptor beta chains from one sample, sequenced in a study of T-cell reconstitution after alpha-beta-depleted transplantation in children. Unique molecular identifiers featured in how the TCRbeta library was prepared. Each CDR3 protein gets one entry after TCRdb re-called the PCR reads with MiXCR. The sample includes more than 150,000 distinct CDR3 sequences, about 14% of them seen just once. The input for sequencing was PBMCs from the stem cell graft donor, taken from the stem cell graft. The origin of the receptors is a human donor who donated a stem cell graft to a child with acute lymphoblastic leukemia.

Many counts were recorded for this clonotype. The rearrangement uses TRBV29-1 and TRBJ2-1; 7 nucleotides line up with TRBD2. This CDR3 is built from 14 residues. Germline V gene data show CDR1 as SQVTM and CDR2 as ANQGSEA. V was pared by 4 bases and J by 6 bases, with 9 bases of the junction left unmatched. CDR3 sequence (DNA): TGCAGCGTTGTTACAGCGGGATCGGGCAATGAGCAGTTCTTC. This translates into CSVVTAGSGNEQFF.

This clonotype was seen at least ten times. CDR3 protein: CAISSSGTDGYTF. CDR3 nucleotide sequence: TGTGCCATCAGTAGTTCGGGGACTGATGGCTACACCTTC. The V and J genes are TRBV10-3 and TRBJ1-2; a weak D match, TRBD1 (5 bases). V lost 5 bases and J 6 bases, leaving 13 bases between the germline ends. The CDR3 spans 13 residues. Germline CDR1 is ENHRY and CDR2 is SYGVKD.

The chain has TRBV7-8 and TRBJ2-1; possibly TRBD2 for D (5 bases). The CDR3 totals 15 residues. CDR1 is SGHVS, CDR2 FQNEAQ, per germline. The V end was cut by 6 bases, the J end by 6 bases, with 18 bases between. The CDR3 DNA follows: TGTGCCAGCAGTTTTAAAGGACTTAGCGTCAATGAGCAGTTCTTC. This gives the protein CASSFKGLSVNEQFF.

This clonotype was counted many times. V and J are TRBV12-3 or TRBV12-4 and TRBJ2-5; 9 bases line up with TRBD1. V lost 6 bases and J lost 6; bases outside the gene matches: 20. The CDR3 length is 18 residues. The CDR3 coding sequence is TGTGCCAGCAGATCTTCAGCCGGGACAGGGAGTGTTATGAAGACCCAGTACTTC. Its translation: CASRSSAGTGSVMKTQYF.

Details on this clonotype: One base away lies a much larger clone, so this may be a sequencing read error. The rearrangement joins TRBV20-1 to TRBJ1-5; 8 bases agree with TRBD1. CDR3 length: 15 residues. Trimming took 3 bases from V and 11 from J; bases not matched to a gene: 15. Germline assignment: CDR1 DFQATT and CDR2 SNEGSKA (reference sequence). CDR3 DNA sequence: TGCAGTGCTAGCTTACGAGGACAGGGACCCCTTTCCCAGCATTTT. Residues: CSASLRGQGPLSQHF.

This clonotype was picked up many times. This chain connects TRBV20-1 to TRBJ1-3; maybe TRBD1 (6 bases). The CDR3 is 14 amino acids. CDR1 is DFQATT, CDR2 SNEGSKA, per germline (reference sequence). Trimming left V 1 base short and J 4 bases short, with 11 bases between. The CDR3 loop reads CSARVGGWGNTIYF. The CDR3 DNA follows: TGCAGTGCTAGAGTAGGGGGGTGGGGAAACACCATATATTTT.

This clonotype was counted ten times or more. This chain joins TRBV5-1 and TRBJ2-4, with D possibly TRBD1 on 6 matching bases. Trimming stripped 3 bases from V and 7 bases from J, with 14 bases between. CDR1 is SGHRS, CDR2 YFSETQ, per germline. The CDR3 has 14 residues. CDR3 DNA: TGCGCCAGCAGCTCGACAGGCCGCGGGAACATTCAGTACTTC. It specifies CASSSTGRGNIQYF. Combining the CDR3 with reference TRBV5-1 and TRBJ2-4 gives the whole variable domain KAGVTQTPRYLIKTRGQQVTLSCSPISGHRSVSWYQQTPGQGLQFLFEYFSETQRNKGNFPGRFSGRQFSNSRSEMNVSTLELGDSALYLCASSSTGRGNIQYFGAGTRLSVL.

In its sample, this clonotype was seen many times. This chain connects TRBV29-1 to TRBJ2-2, with TRBD1 identical over 9 bases. In germline, CDR1 is SQVTM, CDR2 ANQGSEA. V was pared by 7 bases and J by 5 bases, with 2 bases of the junction left unmatched. This CDR3 is 12 amino acids long. This CDR3 reads CSAGQGTGELFF. The CDR3 bases are TGCAGCGCCGGACAGGGGACCGGGGAGCTGTTTTTT.

The sample holds many counts of this clonotype. The chain carries TRBV20-1 and TRBJ2-2; 8 nucleotides match TRBD2. J gave up 4 bases and V 6 bases, and 7 bases lay outside the gene matches. This CDR3 has 14 amino acids. Germline V gives CDR1 DFQATT, CDR2 SNEGSKA (reference sequence). This chain's CDR3 is CSARRTSSTGELFF. The CDR3, as DNA: TGCAGTGCCCGGAGGACTAGCAGCACCGGGGAGCTGTTTTTT.

This clonotype was seen at least ten times. The chain links TRBV20-1 to TRBJ1-1; possible D gene TRBD1, 5 bases. V lost 7 bases to trimming and J lost 8 bases, with 23 bases between them. The CDR3 consists of 14 residues. Looked up from germline, CDR1 is DFQATT and CDR2 is SNEGSKA (reference sequence). CDR3 sequence (DNA): TGCAGTGTCCCATCTCCGGGACCTCCACAAGAAGCTTTCTTT. Protein sequence: CSVPSPGPPQEAFF.

The chain carries TRBV7-6 and TRBJ1-5; TRBD1 might be the D (5 bases). Between the trimmed V and J ends, which lost 5 bases and 2 bases, there was a span of 16 bases. The CDR3 consists of 16 residues. Germline lookup yields CDR1 SGHVS and CDR2 FNYEAQ. Written as DNA, the CDR3 is TGTGCCAGCAGCCCGCAGGGTCCTCGGGGCAATCAGCCCCAGCATTTT. It yields the protein CASSPQGPRGNQPQHF. The full variable domain, rest sourced from reference TRBV7-6 and TRBJ1-5, is GAGVSQSPRYKVTKRGQDVALRCDPISGHVSLYWYRQALGQGPEFLTYFNYEAQQDKSGLPNDRFSAERPEGSISTLTIQRTEQRDSAMYRCASSPQGPRGNQPQHFGDGTRLSIL.

This clonotype was recorded at least ten times. This rearrangement joins TRBV29-1 to TRBJ2-1; D possibly corresponds to TRBD2 (6 bases). This CDR3 is 14 amino acids long. Germline CDR1 is SQVTM and CDR2 is ANQGSEA. The V end was cut by 2 bases, the J end by 8 bases, with 16 bases between. The CDR3 DNA sequence: TGCAGCGTTGAACTTAGCGGTGATTCCTATGAGCAGTTCTTC. Its translation is CSVELSGDSYEQFF.

A remark on this clonotype: A much larger clone lies a single base off, so this may be a read error. The rearrangement links TRBV3-1 to TRBJ1-1; D unclear. Germline V gene sequence: CDR1 LGHDT, CDR2 YNNKEL (reference sequence). The CDR3 sequence is 12 residues long. The CDR3 nucleotides read TGTACCAGCAGGCGCGAAGTCACTGAAGCTTTCTTT. It specifies CTSRREVTEAFF.

This clonotype was seen ten or more times. V and J are TRBV10-3 and TRBJ1-1, with D unresolved. Germline CDR1 ENHRY, CDR2 SYGVKD. CDR3 length: 13 residues. V shed 2 bases and J shed 3 bases, with 7 bases lying between them. The chain's CDR3 is CAISETADTEAFF. DNA for the CDR3: TGTGCCATCAGTGAGACGGCAGACACTGAAGCTTTCTTT.

As regards this clonotype: A much larger clone differs by one base, so this may be a read error. The J gene is TRBJ2-2, the V gene TRBV5-1; 9 positions match TRBD2. This CDR3 is 16 amino acids long. Germline V CDR1 and CDR2: SGHRS, YFSETQ. The CDR3 sequence is CASSLLSGRSTWELFF. The CDR3 DNA reads TGCGCCAGCAGCTTATTGAGCGGGAGGAGCACCTGGGAGCTGTTTTTT.

This clonotype was seen at least ten times. V and J are TRBV10-3 and TRBJ2-5; D unclear. The CDR3 spans 13 residues. Germline V gives CDR1 ENHRY, CDR2 SYGVKD. V lost 5 bases, J lost 3 bases, and 10 bases lay in between. The CDR3, as DNA: TGTGCCATCAGTAATGCACCCGAAGAGACCCAGTACTTC. Translating gives CAISNAPEETQYF.

This clonotype was seen a handful of times. CDR3 loop: CASSPGGTLNTGELFF. CDR3 DNA: TGTGCCAGCAGCCCGGGGGGGACCCTTAACACCGGGGAGCTGTTTTTT. This chain joins TRBV7-6 and TRBJ2-2, with 8 nucleotides matching TRBD2. Germline V CDR1 and CDR2: SGHVS, FNYEAQ. V was pared by 5 bases and J by 2 bases, with 7 bases of the junction left unmatched. This CDR3 has 16 amino acids. The variable domain in full, completed from reference TRBV7-6 and TRBJ2-2, reads GAGVSQSPRYKVTKRGQDVALRCDPISGHVSLYWYRQALGQGPEFLTYFNYEAQQDKSGLPNDRFSAERPEGSISTLTIQRTEQRDSAMYRCASSPGGTLNTGELFFGEGSRLTVL.

In its sample, this clonotype was seen once. At one end the junction does not follow the germline gene, possibly because of a read error. The rearrangement joins TRBV5-1 to TRBJ2-3, with D unclear. CDR3 size: 14 residues. Looked up from germline, CDR1 is SGHRS and CDR2 is YFSETQ. The CDR3 DNA follows: TGCGCCAGCAGCTTGGAGTCCAGCACAGATACGCGGTATTTT. It encodes CASSLESSTDTRYF.

Here the CDR3 reads CASSLVVREGYEQYF. CDR3 bases: TGTGCCAGCAGCTTAGTGGTCAGGGAAGGCTACGAGCAGTACTTC. V is TRBV11-3 and J is TRBJ2-7; a weak D match, TRBD1 (5 bases). CDR3 size: 15 residues. CDR1 is SGHNT and CDR2 is YENEEA in the germline V gene. Trimming pared 1 base from V and 3 bases from J, leaving 13 bases between.